This TCR beta chain was observed in a study of cytomegalovirus exposure and HLA in healthy donors. Study outcomes and limitations: In most subjects, TCR beta sequences reportedly gave accurate predictions of HLA-A and HLA-B alleles. Per a prior analysis, the majority of TCR beta V segments were productive roughly 87% or roughly 30% of the time. As a later analysis showed, a missense DCLRE1C variant was linked to trimming of TCR beta V- and J-genes.

As regards this clone: What it recognizes is unknown.

PCR amplification relied on 60 Vbeta primers (plus 13 Jbeta primers). The data were produced by immunoSEQ multiplex PCR, yet TCRdb's version contains in-frame clones alone and is incomplete. The sample includes about 190,000 clones, 80% to 90% seen only once; the top ten take less than 0.35%. CDR1 and CDR2 from the germline V gene are SGHRS and YFSETQ. The CDR3 totals 19 residues. Trimming pared 3 bases from V and 3 bases from J, leaving 28 bases between. The rearrangement uses TRBV5-1 and TRBJ2-7, with D tentatively TRBD1 (5 bases). The material sequenced was PBMCs. The receptor's source is a woman aged 30 to 39 in good health and CMV-seronegative. The CDR3 reads CASSSVLGPRTKEFYEQYF. The CDR3 DNA is TGCGCCAGCAGCTCCGTACTTGGACCTCGGACAAAGGAATTCTACGAGCAGTACTTC.